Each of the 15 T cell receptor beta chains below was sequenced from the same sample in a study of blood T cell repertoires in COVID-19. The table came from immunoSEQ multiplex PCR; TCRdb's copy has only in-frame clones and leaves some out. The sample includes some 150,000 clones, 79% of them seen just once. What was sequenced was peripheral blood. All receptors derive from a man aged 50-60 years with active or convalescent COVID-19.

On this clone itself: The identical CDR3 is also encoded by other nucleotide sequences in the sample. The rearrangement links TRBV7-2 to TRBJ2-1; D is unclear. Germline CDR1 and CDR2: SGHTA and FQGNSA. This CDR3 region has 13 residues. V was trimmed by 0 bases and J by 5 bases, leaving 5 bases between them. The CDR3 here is CASSLASDNEQFF. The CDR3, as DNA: TGTGCCAGCAGCTTAGCCTCTGACAATGAGCAGTTCTTC.

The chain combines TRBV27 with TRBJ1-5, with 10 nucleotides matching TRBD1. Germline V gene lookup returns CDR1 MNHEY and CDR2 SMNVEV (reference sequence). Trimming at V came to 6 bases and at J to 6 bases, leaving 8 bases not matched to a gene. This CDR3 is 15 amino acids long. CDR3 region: CASRSRTGGVQPQHF. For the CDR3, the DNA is TGTGCCAGCAGATCCAGGACAGGGGGAGTTCAGCCCCAGCATTTT.

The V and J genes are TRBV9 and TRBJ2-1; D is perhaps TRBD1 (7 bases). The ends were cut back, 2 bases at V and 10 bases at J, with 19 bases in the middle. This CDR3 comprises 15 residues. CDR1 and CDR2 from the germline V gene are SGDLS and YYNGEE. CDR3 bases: TGTGCCAGCAGCGTTACGGGACAGCCTCGGGGGGAGCAGTTCTTC. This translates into CASSVTGQPRGEQFF. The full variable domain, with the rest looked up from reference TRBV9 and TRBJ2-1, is DSGVTQTPKHLITATGQRVTLRCSPRSGDLSVYWYQQSLDQGLQFLIQYYNGEERAKGNILERFSAQQFPDLHSELNLSSLELGDSALYFCASSVTGQPRGEQFFGPGTRLTVL.

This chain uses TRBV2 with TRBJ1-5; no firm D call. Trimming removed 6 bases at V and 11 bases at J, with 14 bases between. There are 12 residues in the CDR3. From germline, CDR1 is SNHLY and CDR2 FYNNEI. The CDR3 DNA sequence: TGTGCCAGCAGCGAGGGTCCGCAGGCCCAGCATTTT. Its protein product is CASSEGPQAQHF.

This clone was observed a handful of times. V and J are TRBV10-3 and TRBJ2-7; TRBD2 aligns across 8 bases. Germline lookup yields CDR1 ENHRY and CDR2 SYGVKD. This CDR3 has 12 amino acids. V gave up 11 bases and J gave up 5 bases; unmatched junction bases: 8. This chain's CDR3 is CAAGGGDHEQYF. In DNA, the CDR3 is TGTGCCGCGGGGGGAGGGGACCACGAGCAGTACTTC.

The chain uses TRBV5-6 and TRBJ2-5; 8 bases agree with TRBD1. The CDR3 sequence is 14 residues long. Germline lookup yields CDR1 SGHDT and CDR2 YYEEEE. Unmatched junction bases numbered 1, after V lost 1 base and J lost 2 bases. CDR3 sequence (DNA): TGTGCCAGCAGCTTGACAGGGGGTCAAGAGACCCAGTACTTC. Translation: CASSLTGGQETQYF.

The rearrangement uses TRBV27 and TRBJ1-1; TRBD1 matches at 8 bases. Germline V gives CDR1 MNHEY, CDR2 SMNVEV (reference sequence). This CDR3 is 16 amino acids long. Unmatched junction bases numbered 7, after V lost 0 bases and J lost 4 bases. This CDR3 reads CASSLSTQGAGTEAFF. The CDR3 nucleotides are TGTGCCAGCAGTTTATCAACCCAGGGGGCAGGCACTGAAGCTTTCTTT.

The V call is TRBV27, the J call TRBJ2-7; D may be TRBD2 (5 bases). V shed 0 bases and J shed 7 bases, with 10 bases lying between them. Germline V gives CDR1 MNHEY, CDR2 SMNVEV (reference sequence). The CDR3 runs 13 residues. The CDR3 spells CASSLSPTGEQYF. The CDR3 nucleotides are TGTGCCAGCAGTTTATCCCCGACGGGAGAGCAGTACTTC.

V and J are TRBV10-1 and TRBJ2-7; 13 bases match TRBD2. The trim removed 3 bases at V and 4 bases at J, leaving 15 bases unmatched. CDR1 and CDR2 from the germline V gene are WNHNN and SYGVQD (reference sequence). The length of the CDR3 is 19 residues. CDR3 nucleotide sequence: TGCGCCAGCAGTGAAGACACGTCGGCCGGACTAGCGGGAGAATACGAGCAGTACTTC. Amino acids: CASSEDTSAGLAGEYEQYF.

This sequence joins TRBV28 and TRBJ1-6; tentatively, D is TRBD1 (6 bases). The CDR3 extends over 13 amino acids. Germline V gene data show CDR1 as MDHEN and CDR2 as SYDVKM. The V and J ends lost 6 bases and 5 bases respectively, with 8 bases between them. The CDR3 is CASSRQDNSPLHF. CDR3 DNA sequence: TGTGCCAGCAGCCGACAGGATAATTCACCCCTCCACTTT.

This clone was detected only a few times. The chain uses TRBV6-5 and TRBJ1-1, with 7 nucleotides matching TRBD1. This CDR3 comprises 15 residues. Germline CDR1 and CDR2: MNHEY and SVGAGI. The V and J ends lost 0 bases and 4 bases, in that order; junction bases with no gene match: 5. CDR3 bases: TGTGCCAGCAGTTACTCGGCAGGGGGAGGCACTGAAGCTTTCTTT. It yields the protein CASSYSAGGGTEAFF.

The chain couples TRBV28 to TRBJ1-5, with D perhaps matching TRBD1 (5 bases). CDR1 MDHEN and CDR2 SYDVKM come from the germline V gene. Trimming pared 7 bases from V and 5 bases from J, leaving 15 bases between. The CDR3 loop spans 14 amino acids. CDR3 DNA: TGTGCCAGCACCTCCGGGTGGGGCGATCAGCCCCAGCATTTT. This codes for CASTSGWGDQPQHF.

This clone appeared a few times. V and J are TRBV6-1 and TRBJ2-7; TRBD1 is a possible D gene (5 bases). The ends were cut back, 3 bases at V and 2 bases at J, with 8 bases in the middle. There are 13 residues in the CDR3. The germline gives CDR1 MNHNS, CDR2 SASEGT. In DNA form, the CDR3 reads TGTGCCAGCAGTGAGGGGCGAACCTACGAGCAGTACTTC. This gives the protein CASSEGRTYEQYF.

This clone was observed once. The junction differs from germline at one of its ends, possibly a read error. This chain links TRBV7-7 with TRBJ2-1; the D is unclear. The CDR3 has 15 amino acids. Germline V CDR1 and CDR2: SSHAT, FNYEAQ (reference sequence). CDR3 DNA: TGTGCTAGCAGCTTTAGCCCCTTATCCTACAATGAGCAGTTCTTC. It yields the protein CASSFSPLSYNEQFF.

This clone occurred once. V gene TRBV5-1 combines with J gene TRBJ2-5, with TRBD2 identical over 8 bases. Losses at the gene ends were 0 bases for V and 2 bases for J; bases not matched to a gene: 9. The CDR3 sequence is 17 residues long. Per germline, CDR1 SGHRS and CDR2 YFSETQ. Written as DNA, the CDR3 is TGCGCCAGCAGCTTGGCCGGCGGTAGCGGGACTCAAGAGACCCAGTACTTC. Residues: CASSLAGGSGTQETQYF.